The T cell receptor beta chain described here comes from a study of early T cells in non-severe SARS-CoV-2 infection. Study background: Sequencing used unsorted whole-blood bulk RNA, so chains lack pairing. Findings of the study overall: Anti-spike CD8 specificities were favored by VDJdb matching, whose results missed private and CD4 specificities.

In the library, individual cDNA molecules carried attached unique molecular identifiers. A single record per CDR3 protein comes from TCRdb applying MiXCR to the 5' RACE reads. The sample has about 33,000 distinct CDR3 sequences, roughly 4% seen once. At least ten counts were recorded for this clonotype. Antigen: not known. The ends were cut back, 8 bases at V and 4 bases at J, with 12 bases in the middle. The CDR3 totals 12 residues. Looked up from germline, CDR1 is SNHLY and CDR2 is FYNNEI. The rearrangement links TRBV2 to TRBJ2-7; D possibly corresponds to TRBD2 (6 bases). The sequence was collected from an adult who was a healthcare worker with PCR-confirmed SARS-CoV-2 infection or an uninfected control (not recorded which). The sequenced material came from whole blood. The CDR3 DNA is TGTGCCAGCGCAAGACTAGTTTACGAGCAGTACGTC. It specifies CASARLVYEQYV.